This entry lists 8 T cell receptor beta chains sequenced from one sample in a study of blood T cell repertoires in COVID-19 (dated by TCRdb to the early 2020s). Receptors were amplified or captured by the immunoSEQ multiplex PCR assay. This is the immuneACCESS table as TCRdb keeps it, with only in-frame sequences that have V and J called. A part of the clones is gone; compared with another copy, unresolved V genes explain less than half, and the rest is unexplained. Recorded for this sample are fewer than 350,000 clones; around 85% of them occurred a single time. The top ten clonotypes cover 6% to 7% of the sample. The sequenced sample was PBMCs or T cells enriched from blood (not recorded which). These receptors all stem from a woman aged 40-49 years who had recovered from COVID-19.

The chain links TRBV24-1 to TRBJ2-1, with D possibly being TRBD1 (6 bases). CDR1 and CDR2 from the germline V gene are KGHDR and SFDVKD. Trimming stripped 2 bases from V and 10 bases from J, with 8 bases between. This CDR3 spans 12 amino acids. The CDR3 sequence is CATSDWTAEQFF. In DNA form, the CDR3 reads TGTGCCACCAGTGATTGGACAGCAGAGCAGTTCTTC.

J is TRBJ2-2 and V is TRBV5-1, with 7 bases identical to TRBD1. This CDR3 is 15 amino acids long. Germline V CDR1 and CDR2: SGHRS, YFSETQ. Trimming at V came to 0 bases and at J to 6 bases, leaving 5 bases not matched to a gene. The CDR3 DNA reads TGCGCCAGCAGCTTGGGAGGGGGCGCCTCCGGGGAGCTGTTTTTT. Residues: CASSLGGGASGELFF.

The chain recombines TRBV18 with TRBJ2-3; no clear D. Germline-derived CDR1 and CDR2 are KGHSH and LQKENI. The V and J ends lost 0 bases and 2 bases respectively, with 12 bases between them. The CDR3 extends over 16 amino acids. CDR3 region: CASSPPSFADTDTQYF. In nucleotides, the CDR3 is TGTGCCAGCTCACCACCGTCGTTCGCGGACACAGATACGCAGTATTTT.

The chain uses TRBV9 and TRBJ2-1; D unresolved. CDR1 and CDR2 from the germline V gene are SGDLS and YYNGEE. Between the trimmed V and J ends, which lost 2 bases and 0 bases, there was a span of 12 bases. The CDR3 is 16 residues long. The CDR3 region is CASSVLMSSSYNEQFF. CDR3 in DNA: TGTGCCAGCAGCGTTTTGATGTCTAGCTCCTACAATGAGCAGTTCTTC.

The chain combines TRBV14 with TRBJ1-1, with D possibly matching TRBD1 (5 bases). The CDR3 length is 15 residues. The V end lost 1 base, the J end lost 4 bases, and 13 bases lay between the germline ends. CDR1 and CDR2 (germline): SGHDN, FVKESK. CDR3 in DNA: TGTGCCAGCAGCCAAGCCGTGGGGGGGAGCACTGAAGCTTTCTTT. This gives the protein CASSQAVGGSTEAFF.

This clone was counted between two and nine times. The CDR3 sequence: CASSQMDVGFAGTNEQFF. CDR3 DNA sequence: TGCGCCAGCAGCCAAATGGATGTGGGCTTCGCGGGTACGAATGAGCAGTTCTTC. The chain combines TRBV4-1 with TRBJ2-1, with D possibly being TRBD2 (5 bases). The germline V gene encodes CDR1 MGHRA and CDR2 YSYEKL. The CDR3 loop spans 18 amino acids. V lost 2 bases, J lost 7 bases, and 24 bases lay in between.

V usage is TRBV9 and J usage is TRBJ1-1, with a weak D call TRBD1 (5 bases). Germline V gene lookup returns CDR1 SGDLS and CDR2 YYNGEE. The CDR3 is 16 residues long. Trimming took off 4 bases at V and 4 bases at J, with 20 bases between the two ends. The CDR3 loop is CASSPQGLRGGTEAFF. The DNA of the CDR3 is TGTGCCAGCAGCCCGCAGGGACTCAGAGGAGGCACTGAAGCTTTCTTT.

The genes are TRBV6-5 and TRBJ1-1; D is perhaps TRBD1 (5 bases). Germline CDR1 is MNHEY and CDR2 is SVGAGI. CDR3 length equals 13 residues. V was cut by 2 bases and J by 3 bases, with 7 bases left in between. CDR3 sequence: CASSYGRDTEAFF. CDR3 nucleotide sequence: TGTGCCAGCAGTTACGGCAGGGACACTGAAGCTTTCTTT.